This T cell receptor (beta chain) derives from a study of blood T cell repertoires in COVID-19. Study overall: The samples span acute and convalescent COVID-19 from the United States, Italy and Spain. T cells, B-cell-depleted T cells, or PBMCs supplied cDNA or gDNA.

While infection was still active, Seattle patients were enrolled and then followed longitudinally. As processed by the authors: Reference gene primer amplification gave nucleated cell count estimates. Method: immunoSEQ multiplex PCR; TCRdb's copy keeps in-frame clones and lacks some. V and J calls and clone size are given by that table; D and trimming were obtained from the DNA. The sample holds about 200,000 clones, roughly 82% seen once. To note about this clone: An end of the junction differs from the germline gene, which may be a read error.

The sample taken for sequencing was peripheral blood. The receptor was derived from a woman in her sixties or seventies with COVID-19, enrolled during active disease.

The CDR3 loop is CASSPDRQGLGESQYF. The CDR3, as DNA: TGTGCCAGCAGCCCCGATAGGCAGGGCCTCGGAGAGTCCCAGTACTTC. The chain recombines TRBV7-9 with TRBJ2-5; the D gene is possibly TRBD1 (5 bases). The CDR3 covers 16 residues. Germline V gene sequence: CDR1 SEHNR, CDR2 FQNEAQ (reference sequence).